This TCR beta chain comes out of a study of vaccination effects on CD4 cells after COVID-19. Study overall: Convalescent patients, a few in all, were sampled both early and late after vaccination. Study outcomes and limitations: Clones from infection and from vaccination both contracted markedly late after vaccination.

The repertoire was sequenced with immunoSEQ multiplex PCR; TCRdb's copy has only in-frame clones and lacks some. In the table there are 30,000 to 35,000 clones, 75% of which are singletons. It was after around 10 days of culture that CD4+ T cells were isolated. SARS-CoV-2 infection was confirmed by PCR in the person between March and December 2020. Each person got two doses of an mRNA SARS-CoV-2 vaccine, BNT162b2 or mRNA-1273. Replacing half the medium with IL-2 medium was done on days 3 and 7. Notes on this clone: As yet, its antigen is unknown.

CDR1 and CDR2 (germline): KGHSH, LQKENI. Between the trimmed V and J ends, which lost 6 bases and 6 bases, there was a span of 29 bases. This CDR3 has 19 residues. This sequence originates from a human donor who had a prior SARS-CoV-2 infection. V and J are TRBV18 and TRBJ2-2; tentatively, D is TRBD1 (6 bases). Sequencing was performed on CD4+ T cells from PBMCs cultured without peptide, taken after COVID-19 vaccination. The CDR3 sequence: CASSSIPLVGGFTPGELFF. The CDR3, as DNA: TGTGCCAGCTCGTCAATCCCGCTGGTAGGGGGTTTTACCCCCGGGGAGCTGTTTTTT.